Shown below are 26 T cell receptor beta chains from a single sample sequenced in a study of regulatory T cells in long-lasting Graves disease (dated by TCRdb to the early 2020s). To prepare the library, multiplex PCR was applied. Sequenced on an Illumina HiSeq 4000. CDR3 regions were amplified by Arm-PCR with iRepertoire HTBI primers to construct TCR beta libraries. TCRdb reprocessed the public reads (quality trimming at Q25 with fastp, clone calling with MiXCR) and kept in-frame beta chains. Each CDR3 protein gets just one entry, which takes the most common genes and DNA from the rows behind it. Within this sample are 450,000 to 600,000 distinct CDR3 sequences, with approximately 13% of them counted one time only. Roughly 10% of the sample lies in the top ten. This specimen's time point label, interpreted: newly diagnosed GD, antithyroid drugs for less than 3 months. For both TCR sequencing and RNA sequencing, RNA was extracted from PBMCs using TRIzol.

These data also formed part of another study, on T cells in Graves' hyperthyroidism and ophthalmopathy.

The sample in question was peripheral blood mononuclear cells (PBMCs), obtained at new diagnosis, from a patient treated with antithyroid drugs. The source of these receptors is a man aged 25 to 40 with Graves disease. Donor details come from another sample of the same person, matched by shared clones.

The rearrangement links TRBV4-1 to TRBJ2-7; 8 positions match TRBD2. The J segment lost 3 bases and the V segment lost 0 bases, leaving 13 bases of the junction unmatched. Looked up from germline, CDR1 is MGHRA and CDR2 is YSYEKL. The CDR3 runs to 18 residues. Written as DNA, the CDR3 is TGCGCCAGCAGCCAAGATGTAGTTGGGGTAGCGGGATTCTACGAGCAGTACTTC. This translates into CASSQDVVGVAGFYEQYF.

Points on this clonotype: A read error may explain this, as a much larger clone is one base away. The chain combines TRBV7-9 with TRBJ2-7; D is perhaps TRBD1 (5 bases). Germline V gene sequence: CDR1 SEHNR, CDR2 FQNEAQ (reference sequence). This CDR3 contains 14 residues. The CDR3 DNA is TGTGCCGGCAGCTTAGTCCCCAGGGCCTACGAGCAGTACTTC. This encodes CAGSLVPRAYEQYF.

With respect to this clonotype: A much larger clone lies one base from this, so it may be a read error. V is TRBV11-2 and J is TRBJ2-1; 9 bases are a match to TRBD2. Germline lookup yields CDR1 SGHAT and CDR2 FQNNGV. This CDR3 is 15 amino acids long. The DNA for the CDR3 is TGTGCCAGCAGACATAGCGGGAGTGTACAAGAGACCCGGTACTTC. It yields the protein CASRHSGSVQETRYF.

This clonotype has just a few counts. V usage is TRBV6-5 and J usage is TRBJ2-5, with 11 bases matching TRBD2. The CDR3 extends over 16 amino acids. V gave up 0 bases and J gave up 4 bases; unmatched junction bases: 4. Germline CDR1 and CDR2: MNHEY and SVGAGI. The CDR3 here is CASSYSVAGGRETQYF. Written as DNA, the CDR3 is TGTGCCAGCAGTTACTCAGTAGCGGGAGGGAGAGAGACCCAGTACTTC.

In this sample, this clonotype turned up many times. The chain has TRBV25-1 and TRBJ2-1; TRBD2 matches 8 bases. This CDR3 is built from 15 residues. The junction had 6 bases not matched to a gene; V was cut back by 5 bases and J by 3 bases. The germline CDR1 and CDR2 sequences are MGHDK and SYGVNS. CDR3 protein: CASSLTSGFYNEQFF. CDR3 DNA: TGTGCCAGCAGTCTAACTAGCGGCTTCTACAATGAGCAGTTCTTC.

The gene calls are TRBV4-1 and TRBJ2-3; D is undetermined. Germline CDR1 is MGHRA and CDR2 is YSYEKL. The CDR3 consists of 13 residues. Between the trimmed V and J ends, which lost 4 bases and 8 bases, there was a span of 13 bases. CDR3 nucleotides: TGCGCCAGCAGCCGAGAGGAGAGTGGTACGCAGTATTTT. Translated: CASSREESGTQYF.

This clonotype was recorded many times. The chain employs TRBV2 and TRBJ2-3, with a weak D call TRBD1 (6 bases). This CDR3 comprises 14 residues. Trimming took off 6 bases at V and 2 bases at J, with 12 bases between the two ends. Germline CDR1 reads SNHLY; CDR2 reads FYNNEI. The CDR3 loop reads CASSQRDNTDTQYF. The DNA for the CDR3 is TGTGCCAGCAGCCAACGGGACAACACAGATACGCAGTATTTT.

This clonotype has ten or more counts. The V and J genes are TRBV20-1 and TRBJ2-5; 8 nucleotides agree with TRBD2. After removal of 3 bases from V and 1 base from J, the junction contained 4 bases not matched to a gene. Germline CDR1 reads DFQATT; CDR2 reads SNEGSKA (reference sequence). The CDR3 extends over 14 amino acids. CDR3 protein: CSARGGLGQETQYF. The CDR3 nucleotides are TGCAGTGCTAGGGGGGGACTAGGCCAAGAGACCCAGTACTTC.

This clonotype was recorded many times. The V call is TRBV3-1, the J call TRBJ2-7; 7 bases match TRBD1. After removal of 1 base from V and 6 bases from J, the junction contained 9 bases not matched to a gene. Germline V lookup: CDR1 LGHDT, CDR2 YNNKEL (reference sequence). CDR3 length equals 15 residues. The DNA for the CDR3 is TGTGCCAGCAGCCAAGGAGCCAGGGGGTACTCCGAGCAGTACTTC. Protein: CASSQGARGYSEQYF.

The V and J genes are TRBV7-2 and TRBJ1-1; D gene ambiguous. This CDR3 spans 14 amino acids. V gave up 5 bases and J gave up 4 bases, with 14 bases separating them. The germline CDR1 and CDR2 sequences are SGHTA and FQGNSA. The CDR3 DNA reads TGTGCCAGCAGCCCCCGTTTGGAGGGCACTGAAGCTTTCTTT. Translating gives CASSPRLEGTEAFF.

This clonotype appeared many times. The CDR3, as DNA: TGTGCCAGCAGTCCCCCGGACAGGGGGAACACTGAAGCTTTCTTT. It yields the protein CASSPPDRGNTEAFF. The chain uses TRBV12-3 or TRBV12-4 and TRBJ1-1, with 9 bases aligning to TRBD1. V lost 5 bases and J lost 1; bases outside the gene matches: 5. CDR3 length equals 15 residues.

The V and J genes are TRBV25-1 and TRBJ1-6; D may be TRBD1 (5 bases). V was shortened by 2 bases and J by 7 bases, with 12 bases between the two germline ends. Germline V gene lookup returns CDR1 MGHDK and CDR2 SYGVNS. The CDR3 loop spans 15 amino acids. The CDR3: CASSESRAGNSPLHF. The CDR3 region has the DNA TGTGCCAGCAGTGAAAGTAGGGCAGGGAATTCACCCCTCCACTTT.

This sequence joins TRBV28 and TRBJ2-1; D is perhaps TRBD1 (5 bases). CDR3 size: 17 residues. Trimming pared 4 bases from V and 6 bases from J, leaving 22 bases between. The germline gives CDR1 MDHEN, CDR2 SYDVKM. DNA of the CDR3: TGTGCCAGCAGTTCCCCTACACTGACAGTCTTTTCCAATGAGCAGTTCTTC. This encodes CASSSPTLTVFSNEQFF.

In its sample, this clonotype was seen a few times. The CDR3 spells CASSPRRQGGLFGVTETQYF. As DNA, the CDR3 is TGTGCCAGCAGCCCAAGGAGGCAGGGCGGATTGTTTGGGGTTACAGAGACCCAGTACTTC. The rearrangement joins TRBV14 to TRBJ2-5; D is possibly TRBD1 or TRBD2 (5 bases each). V shed 4 bases and J shed 4 bases, with 31 bases lying between them. Germline V CDR1 and CDR2: SGHDN, FVKESK. This CDR3 comprises 20 residues.

This clonotype was seen repeatedly, ten times or more. DNA of the CDR3: TGTGCCAGTAGTGTAAGGGAGGGCCAGGGCAATGAGCAGTTCTTC. Protein: CASSVREGQGNEQFF. The chain has TRBV19 and TRBJ2-1, with 7 bases aligning to TRBD2. The V segment lost 5 bases and the J segment 6 bases; nucleotides outside the gene matches: 10. The CDR3 runs 15 residues. Germline-derived CDR1 and CDR2 are LNHDA and SQIVND (reference sequence). The full variable domain, rest sourced from reference TRBV19 and TRBJ2-1, is DGGITQSPKYLFRKEGQNVTLSCEQNLNHDAMYWYRQDPGQGLRLIYYSQIVNDFQKGDIAEGYSVSREKKESFPLTVTSAQKNPTAFYLCASSVREGQGNEQFFGPGTRLTVL.

The chain has TRBV6-1 and TRBJ2-5; possibly TRBD1 or TRBD2 for D (6 bases each). This CDR3 region has 15 residues. V lost 2 bases to trimming and J lost 5 bases, with 15 bases between them. Germline CDR1 MNHNS, CDR2 SASEGT. DNA for the CDR3: TGTGCCAGCAGTGAAAGGAGTGGGGGGCGGGAGACCCAGTACTTC. It specifies CASSERSGGRETQYF.

As for this clonotype: A single base is all that separates this from a far larger clone, so a read error is likely. J is TRBJ2-7 and V is TRBV5-5, with D hard to call. The CDR3 totals 14 residues. Germline V gene sequence: CDR1 SGHKS, CDR2 YYEKEE (reference sequence). Trimming removed 0 bases from V and 2 bases from J, with 9 bases in between. The CDR3 DNA is TGTGCCAGCAGCTTGGGGAACAGAGCCTACGAGCAGTACTTC. This translates into CASSLGNRAYEQYF.

Comment on this clonotype: A much larger clone differs by one base, so this may be a read error. The chain uses TRBV29-1 and TRBJ2-7, with D uncertain. CDR3 length equals 13 residues. The germline CDR1 and CDR2 sequences are SQVTM and ANQGSEA. CDR3 protein: CSVSDISSSEQYF. In DNA form, the CDR3 reads TGCAGCGTTTCCGACATTAGCTCCTCCGAGCAGTACTTC.

This clonotype was observed many times. The chain is built from TRBV19 and TRBJ2-7; D might be TRBD2 (5 bases). V was cut by 7 bases and J by 5 bases, with 21 bases left in between. CDR3 length: 15 amino acids. In germline, CDR1 is LNHDA, CDR2 SQIVND (reference sequence). The CDR3 sequence is CASNPNGYAGDEQYF. CDR3 nucleotides: TGTGCCAGTAACCCCAACGGGTACGCCGGGGACGAGCAGTACTTC.

This chain uses TRBV18 with TRBJ2-3; D remains ambiguous. Germline V gene lookup returns CDR1 KGHSH and CDR2 LQKENI. The CDR3 covers 12 residues. Trimming pared 6 bases from V and 6 bases from J, leaving 10 bases between. In DNA, the CDR3 is TGTGCCAGCTCGCTACCTCTGGATACGCAGTATTTT. Amino acid sequence: CASSLPLDTQYF.

This clonotype occurred a few times. The chain is built from TRBV12-3 or TRBV12-4 and TRBJ2-1, with 15 bases matching TRBD2. The CDR3 runs to 19 residues. J gave up 0 bases and V 6 bases, and 9 bases lay outside the gene matches. CDR3 protein: CASSLLGLAGGGSYNEQFF. The DNA of the CDR3 is TGTGCCAGCAGCCTCCTGGGACTAGCGGGAGGAGGCTCCTACAATGAGCAGTTCTTC.

The rearrangement joins TRBV5-1 to TRBJ2-1, with D tentatively TRBD1 (6 bases). Germline CDR1 SGHRS, CDR2 YFSETQ. Trimming cost V 4 bases and J 5 bases, with 10 bases left between them. CDR3 length: 13 amino acids. In DNA, the CDR3 is TGCGCCAGCAGCCTGGACAGACACAATGAGCAGTTCTTC. Translating gives CASSLDRHNEQFF.

This clonotype was picked up a small number of times. The CDR3 region is CASSEMTGMNTEAFF. The CDR3 coding sequence is TGTGCCAGCAGTGAGATGACAGGCATGAACACTGAAGCTTTCTTT. The J gene is TRBJ1-1, the V gene TRBV6-1; D possibly corresponds to TRBD1 (6 bases). Germline assignment: CDR1 MNHNS and CDR2 SASEGT. V gave up 3 bases and J gave up 0 bases, with 11 bases separating them. The CDR3 loop spans 15 amino acids.

This clonotype was detected many times. J is TRBJ1-4 and V is TRBV29-1, with TRBD1 identical over 10 bases. Germline CDR1 SQVTM, CDR2 ANQGSEA. The ends lost 6 bases at V and 7 bases at J; junction bases unmatched: 5. The CDR3 contains 13 residues. CDR3 nucleotide sequence: TGCAGCGTCACCGGGACAGGGGTTGAAAAACTGTTTTTT. Its translation: CSVTGTGVEKLFF.

The chain uses TRBV20-1 and TRBJ1-6; no definite D call. V lost 0 bases to trimming and J lost 9 bases, with 15 bases between them. The CDR3 runs to 15 residues. Germline V gene sequence: CDR1 DFQATT, CDR2 SNEGSKA (reference sequence). The CDR3 sequence is CSARDLGRERSPLHF. The CDR3 DNA is TGCAGTGCTAGAGACCTAGGAAGGGAACGTTCACCCCTCCACTTT.

This clonotype appeared many times. The chain couples TRBV20-1 to TRBJ1-1, with 9 bases lining up with TRBD1. Germline values: CDR1 DFQATT, CDR2 SNEGSKA (reference sequence). CDR3 length: 14 amino acids. Trimming at V came to 2 bases and at J to 7 bases, leaving 8 bases not matched to a gene. CDR3 bases: TGCAGTGCTAGATCGGACAGGGGCTTTGGTGAAGCTTTCTTT. Translating gives CSARSDRGFGEAFF.